The present entry profiles one TCR beta chain with its context. Clones were read by immunoSEQ multiplex PCR, and TCRdb kept only the in-frame ones, dropping some. The data contain about 110,000 clones, approximately 92% of them singletons. The record originates from a study of blood T cell repertoires in COVID-19. Across the whole study: Samples of COVID-19 (acute and convalescent) were obtained from the United States, Italy and Spain. From T cells, B-cell-depleted T cells, or PBMCs came the material, which was cDNA or gDNA.

The TCR was taken from an elderly woman with acute or convalescent COVID-19. Specimen: peripheral blood.

The CDR3 is CASSILGGEQFF. The CDR3 coding sequence is TGTGCCAGCAGTATTCTAGGGGGCGAGCAGTTCTTC. The chain carries TRBV28 and TRBJ2-1; 7 bases are shared with TRBD1. Germline V lookup: CDR1 MDHEN, CDR2 SYDVKM. The ends lost 5 bases at V and 10 bases at J; junction bases unmatched: 5. CDR3 length equals 12 residues.